This T cell receptor beta chain comes out of a study of cytomegalovirus exposure and HLA in healthy donors. PCR primers comprised 60 Vbeta and 13 Jbeta primers. TCRdb's copy holds only in-frame clones and misses some; the assay was immunoSEQ multiplex PCR. The table shows 35,000 to 50,000 clones, with about 64% occurring only once. The origin of this receptor is a man aged 55 to 70 in good health and CMV-seropositive. Sequencing input: PBMCs.

CDR3 nucleotide sequence: TGTGCCAGCACCCTATCGGGGGGAAGCGGCACCGGGGAGCTGTTTTTT. This translates into CASTLSGGSGTGELFF. The V and J genes are TRBV9 and TRBJ2-2; 7 nucleotides agree with TRBD2. There are 16 residues in the CDR3. CDR1 is SGDLS and CDR2 is YYNGEE in the germline V gene. V was pared by 6 bases and J by 4 bases, with 12 bases of the junction left unmatched. The whole variable domain, remainder taken from reference TRBV9 and TRBJ2-2, is DSGVTQTPKHLITATGQRVTLRCSPRSGDLSVYWYQQSLDQGLQFLIQYYNGEERAKGNILERFSAQQFPDLHSELNLSSLELGDSALYFCASTLSGGSGTGELFFGEGSRLTVL.